A selection of T cell receptor beta chains follows, all from one sample in a study of CD8+ T cells in alopecia areata. Assay used: immunoSEQ multiplex PCR; TCRdb lists only in-frame clones, some missing. The table lists around 100,000 clones, about 44% of them singletons. The specimen comprised CD8+ T cells sorted from blood, sampled at week 24, from a patient treated with tofacitinib. The receptor source for this set is a human donor with alopecia areata. Both conserved end residues are part of each CDR3. A D gene is named only where the DNA matches it firmly. Some rows have no size entry. The others give once, few or many, or a class for an expanded clone.

D: TRBD1; V: TRBV9; J: TRBJ1-1; size: few; DNA: TGTGCCAGCAGCGCAAACAGGGGGCTGGGGAACACTGAAGCTTTCTTT; CDR3: CASSANRGLGNTEAFF
D: .; V: TRBV11-2; J: TRBJ1-1; size: .; DNA: TGTGCCAGCAACTCCCCCAAGGAGGGGGTCGGACCGAACACTGAAGCTTTCTTT; CDR3: CASNSPKEGVGPNTEAFF
D: .; V: TRBV6-5; J: TRBJ2-7; size: .; DNA: TGTGCCAGCTGTGCTGGGGGCGATCTTCGCGAGCAGTACTTC; CDR3: CASCAGGDLREQYF
D: .; V: TRBV9; J: TRBJ2-3; size: .; DNA: TGTGCCAGCAGCGTGGACGGAATGAGCACAGATACGCAGTATTTT; CDR3: CASSVDGMSTDTQYF
D: TRBD1; V: TRBV7-8; J: TRBJ1-1; size: .; DNA: TGTGCCAGCAGCTCAGATCTGTTGCGGACAGGGAGAACTGAAGCTTTCTTT; CDR3: CASSSDLLRTGRTEAFF
D: TRBD1; V: TRBV7-9; J: TRBJ1-1; size: few; DNA: TGTGCCAGCGCCCAGACAGGGGGACGCACTGAAGCTTTCTTT; CDR3: CASAQTGGRTEAFF
D: .; V: TRBV4-1; J: TRBJ2-2; size: many; DNA: TGCGCCAGCAGCCATAAACAGGAGAACACCGGGGAGCTGTTTTTT; CDR3: CASSHKQENTGELFF
D: TRBD1; V: TRBV4-1; J: TRBJ2-5; size: .; DNA: TGCGCCAGCAGCCATTTAGAGGGGGCAGGGGAGACCCAGTACTTC; CDR3: CASSHLEGAGETQYF
D: .; V: TRBV7-6; J: TRBJ2-5; size: .; DNA: TGTGCCAGCAGTTCCTTAAGAGAGACCCAGTACTTC; CDR3: CASSSLRETQYF
D: TRBD1; V: TRBV5-5; J: TRBJ1-1; size: few; DNA: TGTGCCAGCAGCCCGGACAGGACAAGCTTATGGGCAGCTTTCTTT; CDR3: CASSPDRTSLWAAFF
D: .; V: TRBV5-6; J: TRBJ2-7; size: .; DNA: TGTGCCAGCAGCTTGGTAGGGGCCGGCTGGGACTTC; CDR3: CASSLVGAGWDF
D: .; V: TRBV29-1; J: TRBJ2-7; size: few; DNA: TGCAGCGTTGAGCGACTGGACTCCTACGAGCAGTACTTC; CDR3: CSVERLDSYEQYF
D: .; V: TRBV7-9; J: TRBJ2-4; size: .; DNA: TGTGCCAGCAGCCCGAGGGAGGGGGACAAAAACATTCAGTACTTC; CDR3: CASSPREGDKNIQYF
D: .; V: TRBV5-4; J: TRBJ2-7; size: .; DNA: TGTGCCAGCAGCTTGCAGTACCACGAGCAGTACTTC; CDR3: CASSLQYHEQYF
D: .; V: TRBV28; J: TRBJ1-1; size: .; DNA: TGTGCCAGCACACCCTCGAGGGGGAACACTGAAGCTTTCTTT; CDR3: CASTPSRGNTEAFF
D: .; V: TRBV9; J: TRBJ2-4; size: .; DNA: TGTGCCACCTCCCGGACAGACCAAAACATTCAGTACTTC; CDR3: CATSRTDQNIQYF
D: .; V: TRBV19; J: TRBJ2-2; size: .; DNA: TGTGCCAGTAGTAGAGACCTATTCCGGGCCGGGGAGCTGTTTTTT; CDR3: CASSRDLFRAGELFF
D: .; V: TRBV28; J: TRBJ2-7; size: .; DNA: TGTGCCAGCAGACCCGCCCCGATAGCCTACGAGCAGTACTTC; CDR3: CASRPAPIAYEQYF
D: TRBD1; V: TRBV10-3; J: TRBJ1-1; size: .; DNA: TGTGCCATCAGTGACCCTGGACAGGGAGAGAACACTGAAGCTTTCTTT; CDR3: CAISDPGQGENTEAFF
D: .; V: TRBV9; J: TRBJ2-3; size: few; DNA: TGTGCCAGCAGCTCCAGCCGGGATACGCAGTATTTT; CDR3: CASSSSRDTQYF
D: TRBD1; V: TRBV29-1; J: TRBJ1-2; size: few; DNA: TGCAGCGTTGTGACAGGGGGCGACTACACCTTC; CDR3: CSVVTGGDYTF
D: .; V: TRBV19; J: TRBJ2-2; size: .; DNA: TGTGCCAGTAGTGTCTCCGGGGTCACCGGGGAGCTGTTTTTT; CDR3: CASSVSGVTGELFF
D: TRBD2; V: TRBV4-1; J: TRBJ2-1; size: .; DNA: TGCGCCAGCAGTCTAAAGACTAGCATCTCAGGGTATGAGCAGTTCTTC; CDR3: CASSLKTSISGYEQFF
D: TRBD2; V: TRBV7-9; J: TRBJ2-1; size: .; DNA: TGTGCCAGCAGCCCACTAGCGGGAGGGACCGGTGAGCAGTTCTTC; CDR3: CASSPLAGGTGEQFF
D: .; V: TRBV6-1; J: TRBJ1-1; size: .; DNA: TGTGCCAGCAGGGATGGCAGGGTCTTGAACACTGAAGCTTTCTTT; CDR3: CASRDGRVLNTEAFF
D: .; V: TRBV29-1; J: TRBJ2-7; size: .; DNA: TGCAGCGTTAGGACCGTAAGCTCCTACGAGCAGTACTTC; CDR3: CSVRTVSSYEQYF
D: .; V: TRBV30; J: TRBJ2-1; size: .; DNA: TGTGCCTGGAGCGCCCCATACAATGAGCAGTTCTTC; CDR3: CAWSAPYNEQFF
D: TRBD1; V: TRBV7-9; J: TRBJ1-2; size: .; DNA: TGTGCCAGCAGCTTAGCGTCAACAACAGGGGGTTGGGACTATGGCTACACCTTC; CDR3: CASSLASTTGGWDYGYTF
D: .; V: TRBV19; J: TRBJ2-2; size: .; DNA: TGTGCCAGTAGTATAGGGGGACGACGGGGCACCGGGGAGCTGTTTTTT; CDR3: CASSIGGRRGTGELFF
D: TRBD2; V: TRBV27; J: TRBJ2-5; size: .; DNA: TGTGCCAGCAGTACCAGGACTAGCGGGAGGATGGAGACCCAGTACTTC; CDR3: CASSTRTSGRMETQYF
D: .; V: TRBV2; J: TRBJ2-7; size: .; DNA: TGTGCCAGCAGAAGCAGGGGAAACTACGAGCAGTACTTC; CDR3: CASRSRGNYEQYF
D: .; V: TRBV29-1; J: TRBJ1-2; size: few; DNA: TGCAGCGTTGAAGGTCGGGGAGCTAACTATGGCTACACCTTC; CDR3: CSVEGRGANYGYTF
D: TRBD1; V: TRBV2; J: TRBJ1-1; size: once; DNA: TGTGCCAGCAGTGAAAGAGAGGACAGGGAGAGCACTGAAGCTTTCTTT; CDR3: CASSEREDRESTEAFF
D: .; V: TRBV7-8; J: TRBJ2-7; size: .; DNA: TGTGCCAGCAGCCCAAATTACGAGCAGTACTTC; CDR3: CASSPNYEQYF
D: TRBD2; V: TRBV7-8; J: TRBJ2-3; size: .; DNA: TGTGCCAGCAGCTGGGATGGGACTAGCGGGAGCCCAGATACGCAGTATTTT; CDR3: CASSWDGTSGSPDTQYF
D: TRBD2; V: TRBV7-9; J: TRBJ2-3; size: .; DNA: TGTGCCAGCAGCTCGATTCCTACGCGGGAGCCAACAGATACGCAGTATTTT; CDR3: CASSSIPTREPTDTQYF
D: .; V: TRBV7-2; J: TRBJ1-2; size: .; DNA: TGTGCCAGCAGCTTAACAGGATTCTATGGCTACACCTTC; CDR3: CASSLTGFYGYTF
D: .; V: TRBV5-1; J: TRBJ2-5; size: .; DNA: TGCGCCAGCAGCTTGGCAGGGGTGAGAGAGACCCAGTACTTC; CDR3: CASSLAGVRETQYF
D: TRBD1; V: TRBV5-1; J: TRBJ2-3; size: .; DNA: TGCGCCAGCAGCTCCCGGGTGGACAGGGAAGGGGAAGATACGCAGTATTTT; CDR3: CASSSRVDREGEDTQYF
D: .; V: TRBV11-2; J: TRBJ2-7; size: .; DNA: TGTGCCAGCAGCCATAGCGGCTACGAGCAGTACTTC; CDR3: CASSHSGYEQYF
D: TRBD1; V: TRBV5-4; J: TRBJ2-5; size: many; DNA: TGTGCCAGCAGCTGGGGGACAGGCCCAGAGACCCAGTACTTC; CDR3: CASSWGTGPETQYF
D: .; V: TRBV19; J: TRBJ2-2; size: few; DNA: TGTGCCAGTAATCTCCCACCCCTGAGGATCACCGGGGAGCTGTTTTTT; CDR3: CASNLPPLRITGELFF
D: TRBD2; V: TRBV27; J: TRBJ2-1; size: .; DNA: TGTGCCAGCAGTTCCCCTCGCTCGCTAGCGGGAGGGATCAATGAGCAGTTCTTC; CDR3: CASSSPRSLAGGINEQFF
D: .; V: TRBV7-9; J: TRBJ2-1; size: .; DNA: TGTGCCAGCAGCTTCAGCTACAATGAGCAGTTCTTC; CDR3: CASSFSYNEQFF
D: .; V: TRBV7-6; J: TRBJ2-1; size: few; DNA: TGTGCCAGCAGCGAGTGGGATGGGAGACCCTCCTACAATGAGCAGTTCTTC; CDR3: CASSEWDGRPSYNEQFF
D: .; V: TRBV7-9; J: TRBJ2-7; size: few; DNA: TGTGCCAGCAGCCCAAGGCCCAGCGGATCCTACGAGCAGTACTTC; CDR3: CASSPRPSGSYEQYF
D: .; V: TRBV11-2; J: TRBJ2-5; size: .; DNA: TGTGCCAGCAGCCAGGTCCGCGAGAGAGGGAACCCACAAGAGACCCAGTACTTC; CDR3: CASSQVRERGNPQETQYF
D: TRBD2; V: TRBV19; J: TRBJ2-7; size: .; DNA: TGTGCCAGTAGTATGAGCGGGAGTGAGGACGAGCAGTACTTC; CDR3: CASSMSGSEDEQYF